Listed here is a single T cell receptor beta chain. This sample stems from a study of blood T cell repertoires in COVID-19. For the study at large: Some COVID-19 samples were acute and others convalescent; all came from the United States, Italy and Spain. PBMCs, B-cell-depleted T cells, or T cells provided the cDNA or gDNA that made up the material.

TCRdb's table, derived via immunoSEQ multiplex PCR, lists solely in-frame clones and lacks some. In the table there are around 250,000 clones, approximately 82% of which are singletons. CDR1 is MNHEY and CDR2 is SMNVEV in the germline V gene (reference sequence). Trimming pared 7 bases from V and 3 bases from J, leaving 4 bases between. CDR3 size: 11 residues. V and J are TRBV27 and TRBJ1-3; no clear D. The receptor was derived from a woman aged 18-29 years with acute or convalescent COVID-19. The sequenced sample was peripheral blood. The CDR3 loop reads CASMRGNTIYF. The CDR3, as DNA: TGTGCCAGCATGCGTGGAAACACCATATATTTT.